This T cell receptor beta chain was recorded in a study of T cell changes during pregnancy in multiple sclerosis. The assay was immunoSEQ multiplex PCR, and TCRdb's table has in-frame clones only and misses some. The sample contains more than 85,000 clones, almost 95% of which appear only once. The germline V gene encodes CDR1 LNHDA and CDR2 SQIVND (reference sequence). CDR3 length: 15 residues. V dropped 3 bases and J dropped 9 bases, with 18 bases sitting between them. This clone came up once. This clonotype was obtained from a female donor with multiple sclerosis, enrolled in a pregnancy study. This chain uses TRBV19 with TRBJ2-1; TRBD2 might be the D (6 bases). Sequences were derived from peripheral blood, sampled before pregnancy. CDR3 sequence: CASSIGSGDVIEQFF. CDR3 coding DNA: TGTGCCAGTAGTATCGGTTCGGGAGACGTGATTGAGCAGTTCTTC.